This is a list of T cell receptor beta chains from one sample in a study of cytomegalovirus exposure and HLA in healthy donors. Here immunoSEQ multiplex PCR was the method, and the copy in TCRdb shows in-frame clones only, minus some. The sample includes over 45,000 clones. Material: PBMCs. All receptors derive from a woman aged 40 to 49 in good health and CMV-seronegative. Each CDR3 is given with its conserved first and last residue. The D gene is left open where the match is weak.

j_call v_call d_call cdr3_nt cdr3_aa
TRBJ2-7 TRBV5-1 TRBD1 TGCGCCAGCAGGCAGGGGGACTACGAGCAGTACTTC CASRQGDYEQYF
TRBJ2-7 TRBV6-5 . TGTGCCAGCAGTCCCTCGGGGACCTACGAGCAGTACTTC CASSPSGTYEQYF
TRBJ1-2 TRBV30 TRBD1 TGTGCCTGGACTGCCGACAGGGGGCATGGCTACACCTTC CAWTADRGHGYTF
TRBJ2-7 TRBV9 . TGTGCCAGCAGCGTAGGTGGCAGCTCCTACGAGCAGTACTTC CASSVGGSSYEQYF
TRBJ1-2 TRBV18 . TGTGCCAGCTCCCCCTTGGCGGGACGAGACTATGGCTACACCTTC CASSPLAGRDYGYTF
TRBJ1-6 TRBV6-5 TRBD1 TGTGCCAGCAGTTACTCCGGGACAGTTAATTCACCCCTCCACTTT CASSYSGTVNSPLHF
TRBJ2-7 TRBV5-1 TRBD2 TGCGCCAGCAGTGGGACTAGCCCCTCCTACGAGCAGTACTTC CASSGTSPSYEQYF
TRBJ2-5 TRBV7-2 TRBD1 TGTGCCAGCAGCTTAGCGGGCAGGGGGCAGGAGAACCAGTACTTC CASSLAGRGQENQYF
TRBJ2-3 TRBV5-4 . TGTGCCAGCACCCACCCGACTAGAGGGGCCGGAGATACGCAGTATTTT CASTHPTRGAGDTQYF
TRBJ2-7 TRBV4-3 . TGCGCCAGCAGTTGGGCAAGCGGCGTCTACGAGCAGTACTTC CASSWASGVYEQYF
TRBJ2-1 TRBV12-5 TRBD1 TGTGCTAGTGGTTTGGGACAGGGAGACACCGACAATGAGCAGTTCTTC CASGLGQGDTDNEQFF
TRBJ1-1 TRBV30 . TGTGCCGGGAGTGTTGTTTTAGGGACAACCACTGAAGCTTTCTTT CAGSVVLGTTTEAFF
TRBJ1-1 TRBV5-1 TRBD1 TGCGCCAGCAGCAGGGGACAGCAAGAGAATGAAGCTTTCTTT CASSRGQQENEAFF
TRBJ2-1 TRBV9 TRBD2 TGTGCCAGCAGCGTAGGAACTAGCGGGCTGGCCGACAATGAGCAGTTCTTC CASSVGTSGLADNEQFF
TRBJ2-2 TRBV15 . TGTGCCACCAGCAGTAAGGAGGGAGGGAACACCGGGGAGCTGTTTTTT CATSSKEGGNTGELFF
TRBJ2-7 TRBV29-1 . TGCAGCGTTGCGACAGGAGATTCCTACGAGCAGTACTTC CSVATGDSYEQYF
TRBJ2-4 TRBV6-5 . TGTGCCTGGGGTAAGAGACAGCCGAGAGGAAACATTCAGTACTTC CAWGKRQPRGNIQYF
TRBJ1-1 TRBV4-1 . TGCGCCAGCAGCCAATCGGGGGATTACGGCACTGAAGCTTTCTTT CASSQSGDYGTEAFF
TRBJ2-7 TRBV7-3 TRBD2 TGTGCCAGCAGTCAACTCCTACTAGCGGGAGTTGAAGAGCAGTACTTC CASSQLLLAGVEEQYF
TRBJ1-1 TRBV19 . TGTGCCAGTAGTACGATAGTCCAGGGTACTGAAGCTTTCTTT CASSTIVQGTEAFF
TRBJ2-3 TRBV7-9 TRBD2 TGTGCCACCCCGGGGGTACTAGCGGGACCTCAGAGCGCAGATACGCAGTATTTT CATPGVLAGPQSADTQYF
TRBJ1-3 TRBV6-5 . TGTGCCAGCAGCTCATCCCTCCAGGGTGGAAACACCATATATTTT CASSSSLQGGNTIYF
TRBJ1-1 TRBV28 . TGTGCCAGCAGTTTAGTACAGGATGAAGCTTTCTTT CASSLVQDEAFF
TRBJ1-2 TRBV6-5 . TGTGCCAGCAGCCCAGTCGGGGGGGTTCCCTATGGCTACACCTTC CASSPVGGVPYGYTF
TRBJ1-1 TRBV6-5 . TGTGCCAGCAGGGGACTCCTGAACACTGAAGCTTTCTTT CASRGLLNTEAFF
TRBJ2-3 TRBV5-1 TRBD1 TGCGCCAGCAGCTTGACCGGGACAGGGTTGACAGATACGCAGTATTTT CASSLTGTGLTDTQYF
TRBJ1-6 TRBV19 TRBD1 TGTGCCAGTAGTATAGGTGTTCGGACAGGAAATTCACCCCTCCACTTT CASSIGVRTGNSPLHF
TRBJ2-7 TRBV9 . TGTGCCAGCAGCACCAGTCCCTCCTACGAGCAGTACTTC CASSTSPSYEQYF
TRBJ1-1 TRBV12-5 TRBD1 TGTGCTAGTGGTCTGAGACAGGGGGCCACTGAAGCTTTCTTT CASGLRQGATEAFF
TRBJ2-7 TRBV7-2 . TGTGCCAGCAGCATCGACAGAGCCTACGAGCAGTACTTC CASSIDRAYEQYF
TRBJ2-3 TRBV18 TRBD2 TGTGCCAGCTCATCTAGCGGGGGGACCACAGATACGCAGTATTTT CASSSSGGTTDTQYF
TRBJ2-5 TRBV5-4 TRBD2 TGTGCCAGCAACGGATGGGCGGGAGGGCGGGAGACCCAGTACTTC CASNGWAGGRETQYF
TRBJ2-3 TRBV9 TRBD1 TGTGCCAGCAGCCTGACGACTCGACAGGGCGCGCTAGATACGCAGTATTTT CASSLTTRQGALDTQYF
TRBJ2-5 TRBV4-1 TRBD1 TGCGCCAGCAGCCACCCCCGATACAGGGGACGGGGCGAAGAGACCCAGTACTTC CASSHPRYRGRGEETQYF
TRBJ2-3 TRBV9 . TGTGCCAGCAGCGTAGCGGGGGGCATGGTAGATACGCAGTATTTT CASSVAGGMVDTQYF
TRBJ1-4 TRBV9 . TGTGCCAGCAGCGGACTGGCTAATGAAAAACTGTTTTTT CASSGLANEKLFF
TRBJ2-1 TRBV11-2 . TGTGCCAGCAGCGGAACCTCAGGGGCTGGCGAGCAGTTCTTC CASSGTSGAGEQFF
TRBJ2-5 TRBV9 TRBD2 TGTGCCAGCAGCGGGACTAGCGGATACCAAGAGACCCAGTACTTC CASSGTSGYQETQYF
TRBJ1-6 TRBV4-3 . TGCGCCAGCAGCCAAGAGCCAGGGGAAAATTCACCCCTACACTTT CASSQEPGENSPLHF
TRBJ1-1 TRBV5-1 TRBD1 TGCGCCAGCAGCTTATTACAGGGGGACACTGAAGCTTTCTTT CASSLLQGDTEAFF
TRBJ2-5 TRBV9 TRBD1 TGTGCCAGCAGCGTGACAGGGGGGAATCAAGAGACCCAGTACTTC CASSVTGGNQETQYF
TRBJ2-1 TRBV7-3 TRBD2 TGTGCCAGCAGCTTAGGGACGAGCGGGGGTGAGCAGTTCTTC CASSLGTSGGEQFF
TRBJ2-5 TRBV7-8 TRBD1 TGTGCCAGCAGCTCGGGACAGGCGCAAGAGACCCAGTACTTC CASSSGQAQETQYF
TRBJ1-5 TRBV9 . TGTGCCAGCAGCGGCCTGAGGGCCATGGGGCAGCCCCAGCATTTT CASSGLRAMGQPQHF
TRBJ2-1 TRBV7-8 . TGTGCCAGCAGCTCGAAGGGGGGGCCGGACAATGAGCAGTTCTTC CASSSKGGPDNEQFF
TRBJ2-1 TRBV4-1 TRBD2 TGCGCCAGCAGCCAGGGAGTAGGGAGCGGGGTCGACAATGAGCAGTTCTTC CASSQGVGSGVDNEQFF
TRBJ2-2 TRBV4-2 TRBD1 TGTGCCAGCGAGGGGGCGGGCGGGGAGCTGTTTTTT CASEGAGGELFF
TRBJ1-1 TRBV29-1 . TGCAGCGCGGCAGGAGGGTGGGGAATGAACACTGAAGCTTTCTTT CSAAGGWGMNTEAFF
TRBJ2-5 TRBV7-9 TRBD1 TGTGCCAGCAGCTTCGGACAGGGAGGCGAGACCCAGTACTTC CASSFGQGGETQYF
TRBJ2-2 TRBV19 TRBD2 TGTGCCAGCCGGACTAGCGGGAGGGCCGGGGAGCTGTTTTTT CASRTSGRAGELFF
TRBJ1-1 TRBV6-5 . TGTGCCAGCAGTGAAAGGAGGGGGGGCACTGAAGCTTTCTTT CASSERRGGTEAFF
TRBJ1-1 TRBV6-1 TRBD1 TGTGCCAGCAGTGAAGAAGTGACAGGGGTGGTGAACACTGAAGATTTCTTT CASSEEVTGVVNTEDFF
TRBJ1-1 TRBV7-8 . TGTGCCAGCAGCCTTGTGAACACTGAAGCTTTCTTT CASSLVNTEAFF
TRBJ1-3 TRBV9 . TGTGCCAGCAGCGTAGATGCGGGGATCGGCGGAAACACCATATATTTT CASSVDAGIGGNTIYF